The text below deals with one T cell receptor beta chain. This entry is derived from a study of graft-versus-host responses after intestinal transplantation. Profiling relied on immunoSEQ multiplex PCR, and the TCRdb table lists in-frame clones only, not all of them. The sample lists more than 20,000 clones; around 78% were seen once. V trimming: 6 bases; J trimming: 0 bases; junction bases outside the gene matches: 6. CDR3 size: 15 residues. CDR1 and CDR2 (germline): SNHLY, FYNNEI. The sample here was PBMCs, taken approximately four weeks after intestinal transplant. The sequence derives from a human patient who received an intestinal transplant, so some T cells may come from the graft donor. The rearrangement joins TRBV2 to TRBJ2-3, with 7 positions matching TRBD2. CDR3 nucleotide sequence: TGTGCCAGCAGGGGCCTAGCGGCTAGCACAGATACGCAGTATTTT. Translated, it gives CASRGLAASTDTQYF. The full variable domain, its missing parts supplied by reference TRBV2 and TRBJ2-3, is EPEVTQTPSHQVTQMGQEVILRCVPISNHLYFYWYRQILGQKVEFLVSFYNNEISEKSEIFDDQFSVERPDGSNFTLKIRSTKLEDSAMYFCASRGLAASTDTQYFGPGTRLTVL.